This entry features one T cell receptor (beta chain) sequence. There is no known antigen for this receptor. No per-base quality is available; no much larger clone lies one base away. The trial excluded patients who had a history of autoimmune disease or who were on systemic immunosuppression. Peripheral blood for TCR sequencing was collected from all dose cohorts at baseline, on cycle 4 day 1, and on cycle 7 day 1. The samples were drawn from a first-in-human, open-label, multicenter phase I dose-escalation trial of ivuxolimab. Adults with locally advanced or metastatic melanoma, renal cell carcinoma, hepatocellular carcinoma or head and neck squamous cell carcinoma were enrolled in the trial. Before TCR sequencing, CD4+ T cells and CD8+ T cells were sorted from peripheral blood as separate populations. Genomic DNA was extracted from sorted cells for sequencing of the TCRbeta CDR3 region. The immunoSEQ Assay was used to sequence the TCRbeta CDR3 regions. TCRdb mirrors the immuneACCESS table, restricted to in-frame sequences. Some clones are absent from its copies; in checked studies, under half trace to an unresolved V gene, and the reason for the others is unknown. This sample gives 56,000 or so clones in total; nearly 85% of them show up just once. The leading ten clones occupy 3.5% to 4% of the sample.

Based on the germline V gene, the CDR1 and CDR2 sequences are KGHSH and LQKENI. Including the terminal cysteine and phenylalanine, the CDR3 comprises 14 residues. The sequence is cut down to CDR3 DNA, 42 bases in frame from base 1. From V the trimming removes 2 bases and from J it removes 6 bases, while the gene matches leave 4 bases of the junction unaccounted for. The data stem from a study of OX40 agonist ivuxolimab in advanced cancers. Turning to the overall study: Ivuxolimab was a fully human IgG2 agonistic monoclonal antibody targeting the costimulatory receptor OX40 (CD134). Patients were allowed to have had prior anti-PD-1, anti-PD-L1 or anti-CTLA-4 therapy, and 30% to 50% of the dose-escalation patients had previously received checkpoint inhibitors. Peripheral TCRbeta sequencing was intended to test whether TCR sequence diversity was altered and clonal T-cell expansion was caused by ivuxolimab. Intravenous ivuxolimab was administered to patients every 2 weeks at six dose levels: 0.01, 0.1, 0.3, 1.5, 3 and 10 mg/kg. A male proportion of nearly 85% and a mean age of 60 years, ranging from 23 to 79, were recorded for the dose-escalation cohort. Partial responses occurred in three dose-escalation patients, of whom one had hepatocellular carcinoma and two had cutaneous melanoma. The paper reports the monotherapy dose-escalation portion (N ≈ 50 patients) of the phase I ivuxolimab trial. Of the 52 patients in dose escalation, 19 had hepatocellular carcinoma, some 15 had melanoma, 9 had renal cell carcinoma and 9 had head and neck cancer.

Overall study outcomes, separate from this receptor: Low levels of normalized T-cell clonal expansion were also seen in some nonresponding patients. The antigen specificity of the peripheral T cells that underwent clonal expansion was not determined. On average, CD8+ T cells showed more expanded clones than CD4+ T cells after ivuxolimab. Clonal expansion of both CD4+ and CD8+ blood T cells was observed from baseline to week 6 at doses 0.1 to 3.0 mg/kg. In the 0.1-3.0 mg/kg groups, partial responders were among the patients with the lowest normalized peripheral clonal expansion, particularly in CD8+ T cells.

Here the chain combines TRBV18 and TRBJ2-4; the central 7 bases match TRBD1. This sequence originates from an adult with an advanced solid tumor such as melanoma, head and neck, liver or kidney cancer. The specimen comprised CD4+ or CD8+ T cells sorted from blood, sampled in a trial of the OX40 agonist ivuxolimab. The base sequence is TGTGCCAGCTCACCAGGGACAGTTCCAAACATTCAGTACTTC. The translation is CASSPGTVPNIQYF. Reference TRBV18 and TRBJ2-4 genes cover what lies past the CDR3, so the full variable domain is NAGVMQNPRHLVRRRGQEARLRCSPMKGHSHVYWYRQLPEEGLKFMVYLQKENIIDESGMPKERFSAEFPKEGPSILRIQQVVRGDSAAYFCASSPGTVPNIQYFGAGTRLSVL.